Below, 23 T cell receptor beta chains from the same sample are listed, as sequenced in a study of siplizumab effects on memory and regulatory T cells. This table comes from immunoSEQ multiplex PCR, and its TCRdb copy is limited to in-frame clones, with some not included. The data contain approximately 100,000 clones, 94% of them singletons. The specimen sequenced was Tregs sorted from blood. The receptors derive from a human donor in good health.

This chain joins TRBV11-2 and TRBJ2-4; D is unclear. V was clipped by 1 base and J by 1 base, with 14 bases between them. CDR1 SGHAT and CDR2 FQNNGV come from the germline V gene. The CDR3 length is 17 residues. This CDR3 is CASSLVENFRAKNIQYF. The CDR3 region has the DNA TGTGCCAGCAGCTTAGTTGAGAACTTTCGGGCCAAAAACATTCAGTACTTC.

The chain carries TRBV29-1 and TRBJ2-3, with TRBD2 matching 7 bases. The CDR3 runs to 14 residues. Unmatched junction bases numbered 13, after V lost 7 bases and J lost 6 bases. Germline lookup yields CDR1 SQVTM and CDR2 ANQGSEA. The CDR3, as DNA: TGCAGCGCCAAACGGGGCGGGAGAGGCGATACGCAGTATTTT. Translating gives CSAKRGGRGDTQYF.

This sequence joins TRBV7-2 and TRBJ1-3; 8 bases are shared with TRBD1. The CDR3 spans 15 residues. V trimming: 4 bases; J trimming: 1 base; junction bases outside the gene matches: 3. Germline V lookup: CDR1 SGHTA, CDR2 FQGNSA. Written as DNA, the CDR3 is TGTGCCAGCAGCTCCCAGGGGGCGTCTGGAAACACCATATATTTT. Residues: CASSSQGASGNTIYF.

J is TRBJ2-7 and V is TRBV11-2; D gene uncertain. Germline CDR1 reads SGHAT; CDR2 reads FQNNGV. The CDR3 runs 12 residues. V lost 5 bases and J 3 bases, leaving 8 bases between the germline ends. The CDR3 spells CASSLYGYEQYF. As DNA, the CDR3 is TGTGCCAGCAGCCTATACGGCTACGAGCAGTACTTC.

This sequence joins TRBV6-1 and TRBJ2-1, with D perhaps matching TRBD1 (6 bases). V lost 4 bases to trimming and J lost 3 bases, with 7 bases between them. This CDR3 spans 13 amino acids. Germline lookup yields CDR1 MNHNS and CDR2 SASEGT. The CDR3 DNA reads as TGTGCCAGCAGTGGACAGGTCTACAATGAGCAGTTCTTC. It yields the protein CASSGQVYNEQFF.

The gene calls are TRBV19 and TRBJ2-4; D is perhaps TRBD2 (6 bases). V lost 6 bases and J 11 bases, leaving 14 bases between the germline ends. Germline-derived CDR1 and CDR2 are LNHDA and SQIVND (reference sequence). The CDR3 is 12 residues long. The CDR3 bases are TGTGCCAGTAGCCCCGTGTGGGGGGTTCAGTACTTC. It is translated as CASSPVWGVQYF. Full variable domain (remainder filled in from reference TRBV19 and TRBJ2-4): DGGITQSPKYLFRKEGQNVTLSCEQNLNHDAMYWYRQDPGQGLRLIYYSQIVNDFQKGDIAEGYSVSREKKESFPLTVTSAQKNPTAFYLCASSPVWGVQYFGAGTRLSVL.

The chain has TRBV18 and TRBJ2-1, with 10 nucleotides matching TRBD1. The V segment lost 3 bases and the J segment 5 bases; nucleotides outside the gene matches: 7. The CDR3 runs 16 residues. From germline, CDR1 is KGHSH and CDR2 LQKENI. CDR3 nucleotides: TGTGCCAGCTCACCGAGACAGGGGGCCAAGAACAATGAGCAGTTCTTC. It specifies CASSPRQGAKNNEQFF.

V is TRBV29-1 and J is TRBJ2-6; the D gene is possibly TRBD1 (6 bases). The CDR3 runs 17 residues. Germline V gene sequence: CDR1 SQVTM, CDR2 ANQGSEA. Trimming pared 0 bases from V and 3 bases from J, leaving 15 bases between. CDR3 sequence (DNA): TGCAGCGTTGAAGATGGGCTAAGGGGGATTGGGGCCAACGTCCTGACTTTC. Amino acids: CSVEDGLRGIGANVLTF.

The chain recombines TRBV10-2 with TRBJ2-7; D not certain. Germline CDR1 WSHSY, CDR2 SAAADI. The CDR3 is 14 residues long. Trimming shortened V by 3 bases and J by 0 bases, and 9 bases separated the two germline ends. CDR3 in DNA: TGCGCCAGCAGTGACATAAGGAGCTCCTACGAGCAGTACTTC. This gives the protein CASSDIRSSYEQYF.

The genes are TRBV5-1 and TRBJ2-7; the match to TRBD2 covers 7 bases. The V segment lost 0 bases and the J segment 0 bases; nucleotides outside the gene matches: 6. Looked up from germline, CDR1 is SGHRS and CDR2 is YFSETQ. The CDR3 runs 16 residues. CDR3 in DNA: TGCGCCAGCAGCTTGGGTGGTCAGCGGGGCTCCTACGAGCAGTACTTC. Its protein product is CASSLGGQRGSYEQYF.

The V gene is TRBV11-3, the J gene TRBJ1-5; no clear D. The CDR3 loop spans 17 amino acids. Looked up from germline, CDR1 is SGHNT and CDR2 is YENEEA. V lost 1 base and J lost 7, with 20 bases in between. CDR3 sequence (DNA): TGTGCCAGCAGCTTAGCTTTCTGCCCAAAGTACGGACAGCCCCAGCATTTT. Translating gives CASSLAFCPKYGQPQHF.

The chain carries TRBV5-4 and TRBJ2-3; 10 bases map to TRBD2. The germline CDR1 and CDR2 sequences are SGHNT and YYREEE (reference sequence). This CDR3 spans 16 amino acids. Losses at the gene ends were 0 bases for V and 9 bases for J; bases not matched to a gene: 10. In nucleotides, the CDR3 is TGTGCCAGCAGCTTGGTGGCTAGCGGGAGATTGGGGACGCAGTATTTT. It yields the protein CASSLVASGRLGTQYF.

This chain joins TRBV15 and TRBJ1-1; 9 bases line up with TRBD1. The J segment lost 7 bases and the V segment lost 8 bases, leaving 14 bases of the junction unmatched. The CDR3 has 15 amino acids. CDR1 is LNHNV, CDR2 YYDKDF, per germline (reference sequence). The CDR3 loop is CATRTGDRVFSEAFF. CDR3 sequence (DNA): TGTGCCACCCGGACGGGGGACAGGGTGTTTAGTGAAGCTTTCTTT.

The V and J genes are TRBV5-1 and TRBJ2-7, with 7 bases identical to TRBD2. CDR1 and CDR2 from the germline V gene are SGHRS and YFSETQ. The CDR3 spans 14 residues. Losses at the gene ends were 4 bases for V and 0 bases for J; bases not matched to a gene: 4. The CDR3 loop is CASSKERDSYEQYF. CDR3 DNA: TGCGCCAGCAGCAAGGAGCGGGACTCCTACGAGCAGTACTTC.

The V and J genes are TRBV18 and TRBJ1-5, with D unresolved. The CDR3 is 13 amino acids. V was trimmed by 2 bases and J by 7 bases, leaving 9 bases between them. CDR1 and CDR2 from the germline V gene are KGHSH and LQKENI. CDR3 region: CASSPKVEQPQHF. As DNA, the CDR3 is TGTGCCAGCTCACCAAAGGTGGAACAGCCCCAGCATTTT.

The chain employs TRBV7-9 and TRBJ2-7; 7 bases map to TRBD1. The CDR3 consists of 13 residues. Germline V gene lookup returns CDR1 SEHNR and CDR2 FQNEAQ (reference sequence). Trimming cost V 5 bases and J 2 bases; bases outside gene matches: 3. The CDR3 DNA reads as TGTGCCAGCAGCACAGGGGTTACCTACGAGCAGTACTTC. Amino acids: CASSTGVTYEQYF.

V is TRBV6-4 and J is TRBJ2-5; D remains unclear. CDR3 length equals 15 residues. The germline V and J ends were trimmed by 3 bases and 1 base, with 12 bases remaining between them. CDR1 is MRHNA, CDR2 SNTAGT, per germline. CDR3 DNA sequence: TGTGCCAGCAGTGAACAGTGGACCGCCCAAGAGACCCAGTACTTC. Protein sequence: CASSEQWTAQETQYF.

CDR3 nucleotides: TGTGCCAGCAGCTTAACAGCCGGGACAGGCGAAAGCTACACCTTC. Its protein is CASSLTAGTGESYTF. The genes are TRBV7-9 and TRBJ1-2, with 8 bases matching TRBD1. The V segment lost 2 bases and the J segment 9 bases; nucleotides outside the gene matches: 11. CDR3 length: 15 amino acids. In germline, CDR1 is SEHNR, CDR2 FQNEAQ (reference sequence).

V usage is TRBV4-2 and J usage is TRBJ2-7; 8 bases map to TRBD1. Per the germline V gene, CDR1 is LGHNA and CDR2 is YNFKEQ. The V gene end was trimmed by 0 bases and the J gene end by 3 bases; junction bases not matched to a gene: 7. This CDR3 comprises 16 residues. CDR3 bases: TGTGCCAGCAGCCAAGATCGGGACAGGAGGTACTACGAGCAGTACTTC. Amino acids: CASSQDRDRRYYEQYF.

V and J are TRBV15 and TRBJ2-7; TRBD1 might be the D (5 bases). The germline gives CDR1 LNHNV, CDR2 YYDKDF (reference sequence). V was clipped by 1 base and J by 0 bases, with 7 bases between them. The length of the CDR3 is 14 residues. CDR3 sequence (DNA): TGTGCCACCAGCAGAGGCAGGGCCTCCTACGAGCAGTACTTC. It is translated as CATSRGRASYEQYF.

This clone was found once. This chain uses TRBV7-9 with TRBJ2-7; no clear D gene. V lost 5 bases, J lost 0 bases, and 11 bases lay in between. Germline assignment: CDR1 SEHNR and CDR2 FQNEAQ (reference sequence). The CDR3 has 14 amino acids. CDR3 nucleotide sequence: TGTGCCAGCAGCCCCCCCGCCCCCTCCTACGAGCAGTACTTC. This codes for CASSPPAPSYEQYF.

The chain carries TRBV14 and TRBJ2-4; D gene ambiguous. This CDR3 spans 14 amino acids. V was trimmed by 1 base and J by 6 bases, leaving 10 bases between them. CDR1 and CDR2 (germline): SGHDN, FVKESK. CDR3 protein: CASSQGWVGNIQYF. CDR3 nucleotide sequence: TGTGCCAGCAGCCAAGGTTGGGTTGGAAACATTCAGTACTTC.

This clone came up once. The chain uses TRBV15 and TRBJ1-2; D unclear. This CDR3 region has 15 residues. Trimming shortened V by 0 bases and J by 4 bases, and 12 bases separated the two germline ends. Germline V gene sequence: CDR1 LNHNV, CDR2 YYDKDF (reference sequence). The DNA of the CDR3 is TGTGCCACCAGCAGAGATCGTACCCTTGGCTATGGCTACACCTTC. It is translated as CATSRDRTLGYGYTF.